One sample yielded the 6 T cell receptor beta chains listed below, sequenced in a study of blood T cell repertoires in COVID-19. The data were produced by immunoSEQ multiplex PCR, yet TCRdb's version contains in-frame clones alone and is incomplete. This table holds 200,000 to 300,000 clones, more than 85% found once. The specimen was peripheral blood. The source of these receptors is an older woman with COVID-19, enrolled during active disease.

The V call is TRBV11-3, the J call TRBJ2-5; D not certain. Between the trimmed V and J ends, which lost 1 base and 2 bases, there was a span of 14 bases. The CDR3 contains 16 residues. The germline CDR1 and CDR2 sequences are SGHNT and YENEEA. The CDR3, as DNA: TGTGCCAGCAGCTTAGGACCCGAGACTTTTCAAGAGACCCAGTACTTC. Protein sequence: CASSLGPETFQETQYF. The entire variable domain, with the rest obtained from reference TRBV11-3 and TRBJ2-5, is as follows: EAGVVQSPRYKIIEKKQPVAFWCNPISGHNTLYWYLQNLGQGPELLIRYENEEAVDDSQLPKDRFSAERLKGVDSTLKIQPAELGDSAVYLCASSLGPETFQETQYFGPGTRLLVL.

This clone was counted once. CDR3 region: CASSRGLAETQYF. CDR3 nucleotides: TGTGCCAGCAGTCGCGGACTAGCAGAGACCCAGTACTTC. This chain connects TRBV6-5 to TRBJ2-5; TRBD2 aligns across 8 bases. The germline CDR1 and CDR2 sequences are MNHEY and SVGAGI. V gave up 5 bases and J gave up 4 bases; unmatched junction bases: 3. The CDR3 spans 13 residues.

The chain is built from TRBV30 and TRBJ1-6; no definite D call. The germline V gene has CDR1 GTSNPN and CDR2 SVGIG (reference sequence). The CDR3 runs to 16 residues. V lost 6 bases, J lost 0 bases, and 15 bases lay in between. Written as DNA, the CDR3 is TGTGCCTGTTTTAAACCGGGGAGCTCCTATAATTCACCCCTCCACTTT. Translation gives CACFKPGSSYNSPLHF.

The CDR3 DNA reads as TGTGCCAGCAGTAGGGGACAGATGATCTATGGCTACACCTTC. It yields the protein CASSRGQMIYGYTF. The rearrangement links TRBV6-2 or TRBV6-3 to TRBJ1-2, with 7 bases lining up with TRBD1. CDR1 and CDR2 from the germline V gene are MNHEY and SVGEGT. Trimming removed 5 bases from V and 4 bases from J; junction bases left unmatched: 7. The CDR3 is made up of 14 amino acids.

The chain has TRBV7-2 and TRBJ1-5; no reliable D call. The length of the CDR3 is 13 residues. Germline values: CDR1 SGHTA, CDR2 FQGNSA. The germline V and J ends were trimmed by 7 bases and 7 bases, with 14 bases remaining between them. For the CDR3, the DNA is TGTGCCAGCACCATCTTGGGGAGGCAGCCCCAGCATTTT. This codes for CASTILGRQPQHF.

The genes are TRBV28 and TRBJ1-6; no definite D call. There are 14 residues in the CDR3. Per the germline V gene, CDR1 is MDHEN and CDR2 is SYDVKM. Trimming removed 3 bases from V and 5 bases from J, with 8 bases in between. For the CDR3, the DNA is TGTGCCAGCAGTTTGGCGGGAAATAATTCACCCCTCCACTTT. Protein product: CASSLAGNNSPLHF.